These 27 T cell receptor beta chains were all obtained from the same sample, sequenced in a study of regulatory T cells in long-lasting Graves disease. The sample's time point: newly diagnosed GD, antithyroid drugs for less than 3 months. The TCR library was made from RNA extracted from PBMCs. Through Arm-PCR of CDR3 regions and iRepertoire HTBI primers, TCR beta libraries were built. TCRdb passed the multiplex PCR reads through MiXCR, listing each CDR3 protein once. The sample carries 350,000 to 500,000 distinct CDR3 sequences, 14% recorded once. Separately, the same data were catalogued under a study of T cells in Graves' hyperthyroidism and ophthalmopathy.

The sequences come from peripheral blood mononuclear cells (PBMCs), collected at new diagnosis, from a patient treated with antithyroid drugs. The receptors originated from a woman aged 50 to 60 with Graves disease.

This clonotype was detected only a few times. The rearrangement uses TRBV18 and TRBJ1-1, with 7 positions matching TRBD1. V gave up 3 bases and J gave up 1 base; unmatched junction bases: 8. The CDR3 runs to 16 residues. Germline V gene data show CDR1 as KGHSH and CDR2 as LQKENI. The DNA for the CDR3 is TGTGCCAGCTCACCTGGGGCAGGGGGAACGAACACTGAAGCTTTCTTT. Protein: CASSPGAGGTNTEAFF.

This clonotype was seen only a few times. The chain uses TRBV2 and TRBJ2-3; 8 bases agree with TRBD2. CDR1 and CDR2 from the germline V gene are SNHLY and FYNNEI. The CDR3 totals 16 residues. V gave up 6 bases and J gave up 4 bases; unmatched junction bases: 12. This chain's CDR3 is CASRARSGGLADTQYF. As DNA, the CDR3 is TGTGCCAGCAGGGCCCGTTCGGGAGGGCTGGCAGATACGCAGTATTTT.

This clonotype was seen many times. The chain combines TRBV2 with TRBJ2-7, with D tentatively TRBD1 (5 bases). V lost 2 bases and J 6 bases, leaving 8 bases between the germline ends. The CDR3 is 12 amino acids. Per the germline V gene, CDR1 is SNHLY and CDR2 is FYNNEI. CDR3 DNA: TGTGCCAGCAGTGAACAGGGTGGCGAGCAGTACTTC. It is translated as CASSEQGGEQYF.

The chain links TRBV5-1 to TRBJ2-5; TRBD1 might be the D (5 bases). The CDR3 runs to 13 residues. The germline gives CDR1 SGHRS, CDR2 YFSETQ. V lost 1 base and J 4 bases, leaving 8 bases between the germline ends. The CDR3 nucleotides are TGCGCCAGCAGCTTGCCAGGGCCAGAGACCCAGTACTTC. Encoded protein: CASSLPGPETQYF.

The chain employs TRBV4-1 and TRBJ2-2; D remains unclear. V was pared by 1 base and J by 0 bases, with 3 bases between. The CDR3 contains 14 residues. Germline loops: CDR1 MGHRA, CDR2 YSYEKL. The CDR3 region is CASSQVSNTGELFF. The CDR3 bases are TGCGCCAGCAGCCAAGTTTCGAACACCGGGGAGCTGTTTTTT.

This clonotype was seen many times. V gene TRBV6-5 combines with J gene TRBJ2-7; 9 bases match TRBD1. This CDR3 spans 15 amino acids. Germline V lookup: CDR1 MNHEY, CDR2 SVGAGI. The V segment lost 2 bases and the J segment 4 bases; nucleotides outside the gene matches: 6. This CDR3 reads CASSYPGQGYYEQYF. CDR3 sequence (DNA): TGTGCCAGCAGTTACCCAGGACAGGGGTATTACGAGCAGTACTTC.

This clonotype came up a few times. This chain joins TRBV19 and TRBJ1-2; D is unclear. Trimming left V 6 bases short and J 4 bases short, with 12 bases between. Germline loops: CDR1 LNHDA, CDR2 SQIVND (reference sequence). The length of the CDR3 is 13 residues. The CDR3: CASRDSGGYGYTF. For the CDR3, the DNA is TGTGCCAGTAGGGACTCCGGAGGCTATGGCTACACCTTC.

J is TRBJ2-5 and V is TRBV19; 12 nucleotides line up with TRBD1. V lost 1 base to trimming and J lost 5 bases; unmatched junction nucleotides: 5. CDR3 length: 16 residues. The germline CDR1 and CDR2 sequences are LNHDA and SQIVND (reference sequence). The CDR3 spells CASSIGGTGGMETQYF. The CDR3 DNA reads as TGTGCCAGTAGTATAGGGGGGACAGGGGGCATGGAGACCCAGTACTTC.

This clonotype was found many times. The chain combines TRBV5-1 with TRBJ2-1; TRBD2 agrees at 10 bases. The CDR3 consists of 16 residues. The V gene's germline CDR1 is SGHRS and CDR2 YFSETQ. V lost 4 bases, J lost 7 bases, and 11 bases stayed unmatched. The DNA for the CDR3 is TGCGCCAGCAGCCCTGTTGGCCTAGCGGGAGTAAATGAGCAGTTCTTC. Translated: CASSPVGLAGVNEQFF. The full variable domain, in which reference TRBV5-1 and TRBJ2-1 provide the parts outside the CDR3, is KAGVTQTPRYLIKTRGQQVTLSCSPISGHRSVSWYQQTPGQGLQFLFEYFSETQRNKGNFPGRFSGRQFSNSRSEMNVSTLELGDSALYLCASSPVGLAGVNEQFFGPGTRLTVL.

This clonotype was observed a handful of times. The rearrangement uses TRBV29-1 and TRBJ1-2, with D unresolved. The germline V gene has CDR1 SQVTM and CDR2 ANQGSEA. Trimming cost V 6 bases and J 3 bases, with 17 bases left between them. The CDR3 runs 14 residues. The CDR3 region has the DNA TGCAGCGTCCGGGCCCCGGGAGGGCACTATGGCTACACCTTC. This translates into CSVRAPGGHYGYTF.

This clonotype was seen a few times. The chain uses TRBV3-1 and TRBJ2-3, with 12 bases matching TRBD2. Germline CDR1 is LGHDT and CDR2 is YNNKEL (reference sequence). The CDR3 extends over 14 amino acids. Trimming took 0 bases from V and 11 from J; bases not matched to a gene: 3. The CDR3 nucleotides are TGTGCCAGCAGCCAAGAGGGACTAGCGGGCGGGCAGTATTTT. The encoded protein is CASSQEGLAGGQYF.

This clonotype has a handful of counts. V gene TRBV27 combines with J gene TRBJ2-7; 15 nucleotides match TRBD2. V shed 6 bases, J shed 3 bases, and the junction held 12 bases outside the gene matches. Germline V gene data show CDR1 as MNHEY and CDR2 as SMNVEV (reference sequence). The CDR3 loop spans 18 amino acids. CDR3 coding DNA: TGTGCCAGCAGCCCCACCCGGACTAGCGGGAGGGCCAGCTACGAGCAGTACTTC. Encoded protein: CASSPTRTSGRASYEQYF.

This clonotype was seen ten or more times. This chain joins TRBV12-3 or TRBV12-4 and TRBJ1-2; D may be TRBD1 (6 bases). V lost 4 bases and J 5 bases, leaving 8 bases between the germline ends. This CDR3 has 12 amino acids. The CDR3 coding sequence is TGTGCCAGCAGTTCAGGGGTATATGGCTACACCTTC. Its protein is CASSSGVYGYTF.

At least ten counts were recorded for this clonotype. This CDR3 reads CASSDANTEAFF. The CDR3 DNA sequence: TGTGCCAGCAGTGATGCGAACACTGAAGCTTTCTTT. The J gene is TRBJ1-1, the V gene TRBV28; D remains ambiguous. V was shortened by 5 bases and J by 1 base, with 5 bases between the two germline ends. Germline V gene sequence: CDR1 MDHEN, CDR2 SYDVKM. CDR3 length equals 12 residues.

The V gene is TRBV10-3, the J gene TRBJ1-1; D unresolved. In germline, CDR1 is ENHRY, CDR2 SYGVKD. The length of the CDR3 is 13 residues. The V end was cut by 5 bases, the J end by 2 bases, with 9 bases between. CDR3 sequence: CAISYASNTEAFF. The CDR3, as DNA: TGTGCCATCAGTTATGCCAGCAACACTGAAGCTTTCTTT.

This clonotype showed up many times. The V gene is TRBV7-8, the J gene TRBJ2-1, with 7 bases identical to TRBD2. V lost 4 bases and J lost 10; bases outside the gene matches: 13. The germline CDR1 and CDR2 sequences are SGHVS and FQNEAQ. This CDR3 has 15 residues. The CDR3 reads CASSSRDYPLGEQFF. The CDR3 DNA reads TGTGCCAGCAGCTCCCGGGACTATCCTCTTGGAGAGCAGTTCTTC.

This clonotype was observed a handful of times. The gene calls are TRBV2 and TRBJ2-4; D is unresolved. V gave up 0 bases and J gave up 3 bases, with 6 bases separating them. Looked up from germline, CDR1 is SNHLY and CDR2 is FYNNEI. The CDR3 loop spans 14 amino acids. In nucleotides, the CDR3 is TGTGCCAGCAGTGAAGCTGGGAACAAAAACATTCAGTACTTC. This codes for CASSEAGNKNIQYF. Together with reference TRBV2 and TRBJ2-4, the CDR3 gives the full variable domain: EPEVTQTPSHQVTQMGQEVILRCVPISNHLYFYWYRQILGQKVEFLVSFYNNEISEKSEIFDDQFSVERPDGSNFTLKIRSTKLEDSAMYFCASSEAGNKNIQYFGAGTRLSVL.

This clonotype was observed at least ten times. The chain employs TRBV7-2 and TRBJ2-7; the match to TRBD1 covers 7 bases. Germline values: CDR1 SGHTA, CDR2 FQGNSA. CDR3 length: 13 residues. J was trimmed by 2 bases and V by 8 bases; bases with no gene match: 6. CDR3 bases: TGTGCCAGCGGGGACAGTGGAACCTACGAGCAGTACTTC. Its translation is CASGDSGTYEQYF. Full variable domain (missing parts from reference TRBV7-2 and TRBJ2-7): GAGVSQSPSNKVTEKGKDVELRCDPISGHTALYWYRQSLGQGLEFLIYFQGNSAPDKSGLPSDRFSAERTGGSVSTLTIQRTQQEDSAVYLCASGDSGTYEQYFGPGTRLTVT.

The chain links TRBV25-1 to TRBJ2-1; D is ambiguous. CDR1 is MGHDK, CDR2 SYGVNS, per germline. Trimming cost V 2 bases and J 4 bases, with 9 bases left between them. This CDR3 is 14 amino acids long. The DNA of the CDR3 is TGTGCCAGCAGTGAACCCACGCCATACAATGAGCAGTTCTTC. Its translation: CASSEPTPYNEQFF.

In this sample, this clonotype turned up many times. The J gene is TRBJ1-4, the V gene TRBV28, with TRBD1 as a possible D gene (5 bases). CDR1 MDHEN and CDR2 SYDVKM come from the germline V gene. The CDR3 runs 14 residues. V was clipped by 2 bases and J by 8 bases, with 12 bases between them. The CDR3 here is CASSLTGRAEKLFF. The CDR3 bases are TGTGCCAGCAGTTTAACGGGACGAGCAGAAAAACTGTTTTTT. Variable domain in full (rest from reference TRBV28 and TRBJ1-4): DVKVTQSSRYLVKRTGEKVFLECVQDMDHENMFWYRQDPGLGLRLIYFSYDVKMKEKGDIPEGYSVSREKKERFSLILESASTNQTSMYLCASSLTGRAEKLFFGSGTQLSVL.

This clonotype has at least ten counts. The CDR3 DNA is TGTGCCAGCAGCTTAGATAGCGGGAGAGGTGGGAATGAGCAGTTCTTC. This codes for CASSLDSGRGGNEQFF. The chain is built from TRBV11-2 and TRBJ2-1, with TRBD2 matching 9 bases. The ends lost 0 bases at V and 7 bases at J; junction bases unmatched: 7. Germline V CDR1 and CDR2: SGHAT, FQNNGV. The length of the CDR3 is 16 residues.

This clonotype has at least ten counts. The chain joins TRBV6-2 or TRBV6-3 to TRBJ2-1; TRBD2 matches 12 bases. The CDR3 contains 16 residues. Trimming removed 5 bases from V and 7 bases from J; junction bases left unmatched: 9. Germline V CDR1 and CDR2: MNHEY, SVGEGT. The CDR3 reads CASSGLAGKQGNEQFF. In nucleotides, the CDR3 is TGTGCCAGCAGTGGACTAGCGGGAAAACAAGGGAATGAGCAGTTCTTC.

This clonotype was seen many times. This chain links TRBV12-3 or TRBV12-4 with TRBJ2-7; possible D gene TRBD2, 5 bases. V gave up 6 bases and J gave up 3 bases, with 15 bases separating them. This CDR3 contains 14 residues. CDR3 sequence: CASRGVSGFYEQYF. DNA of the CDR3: TGTGCCAGCAGGGGAGTATCGGGATTCTACGAGCAGTACTTC.

CDR3 sequence reads: CASSPGPLNHNEQFF. CDR3 DNA: TGTGCCAGCAGCCCAGGACCCCTTAATCACAATGAGCAGTTCTTC. This chain uses TRBV7-3 with TRBJ2-1, with no clear D. The V end was cut by 5 bases, the J end by 5 bases, with 16 bases between. The CDR3 loop spans 15 amino acids. Germline V gene data show CDR1 as SGHTA and CDR2 as FQGTGA.

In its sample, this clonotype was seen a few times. CDR3 protein: CASSGMVEETQYF. The CDR3 region has the DNA TGTGCCAGCAGTGGAATGGTGGAAGAGACCCAGTACTTC. The gene calls are TRBV25-1 and TRBJ2-5; D not certain. The CDR3 is 13 amino acids. Germline CDR1 reads MGHDK; CDR2 reads SYGVNS. Trimming cost V 4 bases and J 3 bases, with 9 bases left between them.

The CDR3 region has the DNA TGCGCCAGCAGCTCCCTGGGAGAGGGTGTCAACGAGCAGTACTTC. This gives the protein CASSSLGEGVNEQYF. The chain combines TRBV5-1 with TRBJ2-7; perhaps TRBD2 as D (5 bases). Trimming pared 3 bases from V and 5 bases from J, leaving 18 bases between. The CDR3 sequence is 15 residues long. Germline V gene lookup returns CDR1 SGHRS and CDR2 YFSETQ.

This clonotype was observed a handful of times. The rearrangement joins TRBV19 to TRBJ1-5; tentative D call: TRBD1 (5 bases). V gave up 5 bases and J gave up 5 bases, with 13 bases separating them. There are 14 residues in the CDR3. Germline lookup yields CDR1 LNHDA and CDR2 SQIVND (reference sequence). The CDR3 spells CASSAFGDDQPQHF. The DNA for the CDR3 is TGTGCCAGTAGTGCGTTCGGGGACGATCAGCCCCAGCATTTT.